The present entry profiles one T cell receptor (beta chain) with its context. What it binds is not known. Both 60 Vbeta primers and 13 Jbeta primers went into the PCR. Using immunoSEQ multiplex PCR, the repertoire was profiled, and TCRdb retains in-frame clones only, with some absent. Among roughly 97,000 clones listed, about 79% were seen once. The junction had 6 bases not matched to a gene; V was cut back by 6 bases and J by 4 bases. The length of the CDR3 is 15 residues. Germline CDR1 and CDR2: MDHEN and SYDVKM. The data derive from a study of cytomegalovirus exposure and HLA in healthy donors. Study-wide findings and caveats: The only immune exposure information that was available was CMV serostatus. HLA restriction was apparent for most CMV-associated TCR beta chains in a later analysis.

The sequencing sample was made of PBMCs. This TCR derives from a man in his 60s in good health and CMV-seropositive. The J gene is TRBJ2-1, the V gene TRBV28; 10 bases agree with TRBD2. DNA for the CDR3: TGTGCCAGCAGCGCACTAGCGGGAAGGTACAATGAGCAGTTCTTC. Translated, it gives CASSALAGRYNEQFF.